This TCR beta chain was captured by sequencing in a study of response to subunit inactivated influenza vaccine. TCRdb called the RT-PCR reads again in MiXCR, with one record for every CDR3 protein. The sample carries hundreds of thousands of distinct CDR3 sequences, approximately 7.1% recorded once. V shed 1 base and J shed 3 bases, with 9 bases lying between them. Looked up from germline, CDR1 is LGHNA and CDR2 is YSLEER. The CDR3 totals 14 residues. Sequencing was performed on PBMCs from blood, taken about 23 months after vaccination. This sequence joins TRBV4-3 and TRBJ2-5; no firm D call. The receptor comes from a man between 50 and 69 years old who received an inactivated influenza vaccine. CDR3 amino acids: CASSQVQYKETQYF. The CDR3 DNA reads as TGCGCCAGCAGCCAAGTCCAATACAAAGAGACCCAGTACTTC.